The 18 T cell receptor beta chains given below trace back to one sample, sequenced in a study of cytomegalovirus exposure and HLA in healthy donors. The PCR had 60 Vbeta and 13 Jbeta primers. The table came from immunoSEQ multiplex PCR; TCRdb's copy has only in-frame clones and leaves some out. The data hold some 130,000 clones, with about 80% observed a single time. Sequencing input: PBMCs. These TCRs come from a man aged 30-40 years in good health and CMV-seronegative.

The chain employs TRBV5-1 and TRBJ2-3; D is possibly TRBD1 (5 bases). Germline lookup yields CDR1 SGHRS and CDR2 YFSETQ. The V gene lost 2 bases and the J gene lost 3 bases, with 10 bases spanning the gap. CDR3 length: 14 residues. The CDR3 loop is CASSFRERTDTQYF. The DNA of the CDR3 is TGCGCCAGCAGCTTCAGGGAACGGACAGATACGCAGTATTTT.

The chain has TRBV18 and TRBJ1-4; D uncertain. Trimming pared 2 bases from V and 7 bases from J, leaving 14 bases between. Germline CDR1 is KGHSH and CDR2 is LQKENI. CDR3 length: 15 residues. In nucleotides, the CDR3 is TGTGCCAGCTCACCAGTCATCCTAGGCGCTGAAAAACTGTTTTTT. It encodes CASSPVILGAEKLFF.

This clone occurred once. This sequence joins TRBV5-1 and TRBJ1-2, with D maybe TRBD1 (5 bases). This CDR3 contains 12 residues. Trimming stripped 2 bases from V and 7 bases from J, with 9 bases between. Germline CDR1 SGHRS, CDR2 YFSETQ. CDR3 sequence reads: CASSFQGAGYTF. The CDR3 DNA is TGCGCCAGCAGCTTCCAGGGTGCTGGCTACACCTTC.

The CDR3 sequence: CASSKVRTSGRCNNEQFF. The CDR3 DNA sequence: TGTGCCAGCAGCAAAGTCCGGACTAGCGGGAGGTGTAACAATGAGCAGTTCTTC. The chain recombines TRBV21-1 with TRBJ2-1; the D segment call TRBD2 is taken from the table without a DNA check. TRBV21-1 is termed a pseudogene. CDR3 size: 18 residues.

The chain has TRBV5-1 and TRBJ2-1; 9 positions agree with TRBD2. The CDR3 covers 16 residues. The germline V gene has CDR1 SGHRS and CDR2 YFSETQ. With V trimmed by 2 bases and J by 0 bases, 3 bases remained unmatched. CDR3 coding DNA: TGCGCCAGCAGCTTTCTAGCGGGAAGCTCCTACAATGAGCAGTTCTTC. It translates to CASSFLAGSSYNEQFF.

Regarding this clone: Distinct nucleotide sequences in the sample also encode this CDR3. This rearrangement joins TRBV5-1 to TRBJ2-3; 7 bases are shared with TRBD1. The ends lost 4 bases at V and 2 bases at J; junction bases unmatched: 4. Germline V gives CDR1 SGHRS, CDR2 YFSETQ. The length of the CDR3 is 14 residues. CDR3 sequence: CASSLGQNTDTQYF. The DNA of the CDR3 is TGCGCCAGCAGCCTGGGACAGAACACAGATACGCAGTATTTT.

The chain is built from TRBV29-1 and TRBJ2-7, with a possible D match to TRBD1 (5 bases). Germline V gives CDR1 SQVTM, CDR2 ANQGSEA. V shed 4 bases and J shed 5 bases, with 9 bases lying between them. The CDR3 runs to 11 residues. CDR3 sequence: CSVARANEQYF. CDR3 in DNA: TGCAGCGTTGCCAGGGCCAACGAGCAGTACTTC.

This clone was observed a few times. The rearrangement links TRBV25-1 to TRBJ2-3; 10 positions match TRBD1. CDR3 length: 13 residues. With 11 bases clipped from V and 4 bases from J, the junction kept 6 bases outside the gene matches. Germline-derived CDR1 and CDR2 are MGHDK and SYGVNS. The CDR3 region has the DNA TGTGCCGTTCGGGGGACAGGGGCAGATACGCAGTATTTT. This gives the protein CAVRGTGADTQYF.

V gene TRBV7-2 combines with J gene TRBJ2-5, with TRBD1 matching over 7 bases. V trimming: 4 bases; J trimming: 3 bases; junction bases outside the gene matches: 8. This CDR3 region has 15 residues. The germline CDR1 and CDR2 sequences are SGHTA and FQGNSA. This chain's CDR3 is CASSYVTGLEETQYF. The CDR3 nucleotides read TGTGCCAGCAGCTACGTGACAGGGCTGGAAGAGACCCAGTACTTC.

The CDR3 sequence: CASSLDAYNEQFF. The CDR3 DNA reads as TGCGCCAGCAGCTTGGATGCGTACAATGAGCAGTTCTTC. The chain links TRBV5-1 to TRBJ2-1, with D uncertain. V was pared by 0 bases and J by 4 bases, with 5 bases between. The CDR3 spans 13 residues. Germline assignment: CDR1 SGHRS and CDR2 YFSETQ.

A few counts support this clone. The rearrangement joins TRBV28 to TRBJ2-2; D is perhaps TRBD1 (5 bases). Trimming pared 5 bases from V and 1 base from J, leaving 8 bases between. The CDR3 is 14 amino acids. Per the germline V gene, CDR1 is MDHEN and CDR2 is SYDVKM. Here the CDR3 DNA reads TGTGCCAGCAGTCAGGGTATGAACACCGGGGAGCTGTTTTTT. Translation gives CASSQGMNTGELFF.

The chain is built from TRBV19 and TRBJ1-1; no clear D gene. Deletions cut 5 bases from V and 7 bases from J, with 8 bases between. CDR3 length: 11 amino acids. Germline CDR1 reads LNHDA; CDR2 reads SQIVND (reference sequence). The CDR3 loop is CASSSTLEAFF. The CDR3, as DNA: TGTGCCAGTAGTTCGACACTTGAAGCTTTCTTT.

This chain uses TRBV9 with TRBJ2-7; 12 bases line up with TRBD2. Germline-derived CDR1 and CDR2 are SGDLS and YYNGEE. V lost 4 bases, J lost 4 bases, and 0 bases stayed unmatched. The CDR3 is made up of 13 amino acids. The CDR3 sequence is CASSLAGGYEQYF. As DNA, the CDR3 is TGTGCCAGCAGCCTAGCGGGAGGGTACGAGCAGTACTTC.

The J gene is TRBJ2-1, the V gene TRBV18; 7 nucleotides align to TRBD2. Germline V lookup: CDR1 KGHSH, CDR2 LQKENI. This CDR3 region has 13 residues. J was trimmed by 8 bases and V by 9 bases; bases with no gene match: 10. CDR3 amino acids: CASCSGPADEQFF. Here the CDR3 DNA reads TGTGCCAGTTGTAGCGGGCCGGCGGATGAGCAGTTCTTC.

The genes are TRBV15 and TRBJ1-4; 7 bases are a match to TRBD1. This CDR3 contains 16 residues. Germline CDR1 reads LNHNV; CDR2 reads YYDKDF (reference sequence). V lost 6 bases, J lost 3 bases, and 10 bases stayed unmatched. The CDR3: CATRLHRGTANEKLFF. The CDR3 DNA follows: TGTGCCACCAGGCTTCATCGAGGGACAGCTAATGAAAAACTGTTTTTT. Full variable domain (outside the CDR3, taken from reference TRBV15 and TRBJ1-4): DAMVIQNPRYQVTQFGKPVTLSCSQTLNHNVMYWYQQKSSQAPKLLFHYYDKDFNNEADTPDNFQSRRPNTSFCFLDIRSPGLGDTAMYLCATRLHRGTANEKLFFGSGTQLSVL.

This rearrangement joins TRBV2 to TRBJ2-1; TRBD2 agrees at 9 bases. With V trimmed by 3 bases and J by 7 bases, 7 bases remained unmatched. Germline values: CDR1 SNHLY, CDR2 FYNNEI. This CDR3 is 15 amino acids long. CDR3 bases: TGTGCCAGCAGTGATCGGCTAGCGGGGTGGAATGAGCAGTTCTTC. Amino acid sequence: CASSDRLAGWNEQFF.

This rearrangement joins TRBV25-1 to TRBJ2-7, with 10 bases fitting TRBD2. Trimming took 10 bases from V and 4 from J; bases not matched to a gene: 7. The CDR3 runs to 13 residues. Germline values: CDR1 MGHDK, CDR2 SYGVNS. Written as DNA, the CDR3 is TGTGCCACCGCGCTAGCGGGAGAGTACGAGCAGTACTTC. It codes for CATALAGEYEQYF.

This chain joins TRBV27 and TRBJ1-4; the match to TRBD1 covers 10 bases. This CDR3 has 13 amino acids. The trim removed 6 bases at V and 7 bases at J, leaving 2 bases unmatched. The germline V gene encodes CDR1 MNHEY and CDR2 SMNVEV (reference sequence). CDR3 sequence (DNA): TGTGCCAGCAGCAGGACAGGGGGTGAAAAACTGTTTTTT. Protein product: CASSRTGGEKLFF.